This T cell receptor (beta chain) was identified in a study of post-analysis software for immune sequencing data. Included in the TCR beta cDNA libraries were unique molecular identifiers. TCRdb re-called the PCR reads with MiXCR, one entry per CDR3 protein. The table lists approximately 770,000 distinct CDR3 sequences, roughly 46% of them singletons. V dropped 4 bases and J dropped 3; count of bases not matched to a gene: 5. Germline CDR1 reads SEHNR; CDR2 reads FQNEAQ (reference sequence). The CDR3 loop spans 15 amino acids. Study-level results: A few TRBV segments occurring more often in patients than controls included TRBV5-6, TRBV5-1 and TRBV20-1.

This clonotype was counted between two and nine times. Its antigen is unknown. Sequences were obtained from blood. The chain employs TRBV7-9 and TRBJ2-7; 11 bases match TRBD2. The source of this sequence is a girl aged 10 to 17 with multiple sclerosis. The CDR3 DNA follows: TGTGCCAGCAGCTCCTTGACTAGCGGGAACTACGAGCAGTACTTC. This gives the protein CASSSLTSGNYEQYF.